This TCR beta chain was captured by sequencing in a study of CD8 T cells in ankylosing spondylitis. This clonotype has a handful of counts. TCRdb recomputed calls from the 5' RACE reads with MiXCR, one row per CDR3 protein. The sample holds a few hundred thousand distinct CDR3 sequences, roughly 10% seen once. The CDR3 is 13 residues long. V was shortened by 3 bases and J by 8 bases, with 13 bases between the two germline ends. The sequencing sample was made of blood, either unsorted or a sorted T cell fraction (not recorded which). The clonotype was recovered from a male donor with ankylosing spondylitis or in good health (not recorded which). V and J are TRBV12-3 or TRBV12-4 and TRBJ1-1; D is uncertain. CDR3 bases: TGTGCCAGCAGTTTTAGTTCACGGGTAGAAGCTTTCTTT. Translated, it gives CASSFSSRVEAFF.